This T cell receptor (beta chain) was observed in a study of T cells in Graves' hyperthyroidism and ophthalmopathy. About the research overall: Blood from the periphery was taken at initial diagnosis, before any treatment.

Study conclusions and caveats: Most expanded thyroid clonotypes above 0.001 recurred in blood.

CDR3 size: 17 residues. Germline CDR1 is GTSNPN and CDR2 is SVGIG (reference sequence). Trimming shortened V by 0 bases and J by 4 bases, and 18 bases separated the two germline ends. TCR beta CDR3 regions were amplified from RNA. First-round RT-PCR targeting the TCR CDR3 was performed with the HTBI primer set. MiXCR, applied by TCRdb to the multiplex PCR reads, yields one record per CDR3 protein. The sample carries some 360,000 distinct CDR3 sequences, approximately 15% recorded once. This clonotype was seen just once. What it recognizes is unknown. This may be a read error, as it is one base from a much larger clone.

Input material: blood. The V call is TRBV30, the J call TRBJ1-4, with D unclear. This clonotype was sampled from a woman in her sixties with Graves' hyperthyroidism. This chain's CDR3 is CAWSVELGAGINEKLFF. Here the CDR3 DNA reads TGTGCCTGGAGTGTTGAGTTAGGAGCGGGGATTAATGAAAAACTGTTTTTT.